The 7 T cell receptor beta chains listed next were all sequenced from one sample in a study of CD8+ T cells in alopecia areata. RNA extraction and reverse transcription yielded cDNA as sequencing template. Assay used: immunoSEQ multiplex PCR; TCRdb lists only in-frame clones, some missing. In the table there are 65,000 to 100,000 clones, just over 50% of which are singletons. The sample was NKG2D-high CD8+ T cells sorted from blood. The receptors here all came from a human donor with alopecia areata.

This clone turned up a few times. The gene calls are TRBV29-1 and TRBJ2-7; 10 nucleotides match TRBD1. This CDR3 has 13 amino acids. Trimming at V came to 4 bases and at J to 6 bases, leaving 6 bases not matched to a gene. Germline CDR1 reads SQVTM; CDR2 reads ANQGSEA. The CDR3 loop is CSVALGTGVEQYF. The CDR3 DNA sequence: TGCAGCGTTGCCCTGGGGACAGGGGTCGAGCAGTACTTC.

The chain carries TRBV4-1 and TRBJ2-1; a weak D match, TRBD2 (6 bases). Trimming pared 1 base from V and 7 bases from J, leaving 14 bases between. The CDR3 consists of 15 residues. Germline V gene lookup returns CDR1 MGHRA and CDR2 YSYEKL. DNA for the CDR3: TGCGCCAGCAGCCAAGGACGGGAGAGAAGAAATGAGCAGTTCTTC. Protein: CASSQGRERRNEQFF.

This clone was recorded only once. V is TRBV7-9 and J is TRBJ2-7; TRBD1 matches 10 bases. The V gene's germline CDR1 is SEHNR and CDR2 FQNEAQ (reference sequence). The CDR3 runs to 15 residues. V lost 7 bases, J lost 5 bases, and 11 bases stayed unmatched. In DNA, the CDR3 is TGTGCCAGCACTGACCGGGGGACAGGGGACGACGAGCAGTACTTC. As protein: CASTDRGTGDDEQYF. Variable domain in full (rest from reference TRBV7-9 and TRBJ2-7): DTGVSQNPRHKITKRGQNVTFRCDPISEHNRLYWYRQTLGQGPEFLTYFQNEAQLEKSRLLSDRFSAERPKGSFSTLEIQRTEQGDSAMYLCASTDRGTGDDEQYFGPGTRLTVT.

This clone turned up a few times. V is TRBV23-1 and J is TRBJ1-4; 7 bases fit TRBD1. TRBV23-1 is identified as an open reading frame with a role that is uncertain. V trimming: 10 bases; J trimming: 3 bases; junction bases outside the gene matches: 8. CDR3 length equals 14 residues. In DNA, the CDR3 is TGCGCCAAAAACCGACAGGGCCCTAATGAAAAACTGTTTTTT. The encoded protein is CAKNRQGPNEKLFF.

The chain joins TRBV30 to TRBJ1-2; D remains ambiguous. CDR3 length: 10 amino acids. Between the trimmed V and J ends, which lost 8 bases and 8 bases, there was a span of 12 bases. CDR1 is GTSNPN and CDR2 is SVGIG in the germline V gene (reference sequence). CDR3 nucleotides: TGTGCCGTGGAAGTGACGGGCTACACCTTC. Amino acids: CAVEVTGYTF. The whole variable domain, remainder taken from reference TRBV30 and TRBJ1-2, is SQTIHQWPATLVQPVGSPLSLECTVEGTSNPNLYWYRQAAGRGLQLLFYSVGIGQISSEVPQNLSASRPQDRQFILSSKKLLLSDSGFYLCAVEVTGYTFGSGTRLTVV.

This chain uses TRBV7-8 with TRBJ2-2, with D possibly matching TRBD1 (6 bases). Germline loops: CDR1 SGHVS, CDR2 FQNEAQ. The V gene lost 6 bases and the J gene lost 4 bases, with 18 bases spanning the gap. CDR3 length: 16 amino acids. The CDR3 reads CASRNPRDIFTGELFF. CDR3 sequence (DNA): TGTGCCAGCAGAAACCCCCGGGACATTTTCACCGGGGAGCTGTTTTTT.

This clone has more than one count but fewer than ten. The genes are TRBV5-4 and TRBJ1-4; D gene uncertain. Germline-derived CDR1 and CDR2 are SGHNT and YYREEE (reference sequence). V was clipped by 2 bases and J by 8 bases, with 10 bases between them. This CDR3 has 13 residues. CDR3 loop: CASSLEVGEKLFF. The CDR3 nucleotides are TGTGCCAGCAGCTTAGAGGTGGGCGAAAAACTGTTTTTT.